A selection of T cell receptor beta chains follows, all from one sample in a study of shared clonotypes between healthy human individuals. Profiled with immunoSEQ multiplex PCR; TCRdb holds only in-frame clones, not every one. The sample has roughly 700,000 clones; around 90% are singletons. Sequencing was performed on memory CD8+ T cells from PBMCs. The receptors were gathered from a man aged 18 to 29 in good health. Some clones in this sample may be carry-over from other donors' samples. Both conserved end residues are part of each CDR3. The D gene is left open where the match is weak. Not all rows give a size; the values are once, few, many and, for expanded clones, a class.

TRBJ1-2 TRBD1 TRBV9 NA TGTGCCAGCAGCGTAGGGACAGGACCCAACTATGGCTACACCTTC CASSVGTGPNYGYTF
TRBJ2-1 NA TRBV19 once TGTGCCAGTAGTACCGCAGGGGATGATGAGCAGTTCTTC CASSTAGDDEQFF
TRBJ1-1 NA TRBV28 NA TGTGCCAGCAAGCAGGCCATGAACACTGAAGCTTTCTTT CASKQAMNTEAFF
TRBJ2-2 TRBD2 TRBV7-3 NA TGTGCCAGCAGCTCTCTAGCGGGAGTGAACACCGGGGAGCTGTTTTTT CASSSLAGVNTGELFF
TRBJ2-7 TRBD2 TRBV5-8 NA TGTGCCGCGGGGGATCTCTCCTACGAGCAGTACTTC CAAGDLSYEQYF
TRBJ2-7 TRBD1 TRBV7-9 NA TGTGCCAGCAGCCTCGGACAGGGGCCGGCCCCCTACGAGCAGTACTTC CASSLGQGPAPYEQYF
TRBJ1-2 NA TRBV28 NA TGTGCCAGCAGTCCCCTAACGGGGGGGAACTATGGCTACACCTTC CASSPLTGGNYGYTF
TRBJ2-5 NA TRBV7-8 NA TGTGCCAGCAGCTTATTGTCCCTCTCGGAGACCCAGTACTTC CASSLLSLSETQYF
TRBJ2-7 NA TRBV11-2 NA TGTGCCAGCAGCTTAGGGGCGGACCCAACCTACGAGCAGTACTTC CASSLGADPTYEQYF
TRBJ1-4 TRBD1 TRBV10-3 NA TGTGCCATCAGTGAGGGACAGGGGGTATCGGCTAATGAAAAACTGTTTTTT CAISEGQGVSANEKLFF
TRBJ2-1 NA TRBV9 NA TGTGCCAGCAGCGTAGAGGCTAGCTCAAATGAGCAGTTCTTC CASSVEASSNEQFF
TRBJ2-5 NA TRBV7-9 NA TGTGCCAGCAGCTTAGGTTGGGCCGCGGGGGAGACCCAGTACTTC CASSLGWAAGETQYF
TRBJ2-3 TRBD1 TRBV7-9 NA TGTGCCAGCAGTTACCTTACAGGGGCTGGAGCAGATACGCAGTATTTT CASSYLTGAGADTQYF
TRBJ2-7 NA TRBV4-3 NA TGCGCCAGCAGCCAAAAGAACGAGCAGTACTTC CASSQKNEQYF
TRBJ1-1 NA TRBV7-6 NA TGTGCCAGCAGCTCTAACACTGAAGCTTTCTTT CASSSNTEAFF
TRBJ2-2 NA TRBV27 NA TGTGCCAGCAGTTTGCGTTCCGGGGAGCTGTTTTTT CASSLRSGELFF
TRBJ2-7 TRBD2 TRBV30 NA TGTGCCTGGATGCGGCGGGAGAGGGACGAGCAGTACTTC CAWMRRERDEQYF
TRBJ2-2 TRBD2 TRBV30 NA TGTGCCTGGAGTTCTACCCCAGGACTAGCGGTTCACACCGGGGAGCTGTTTTTT CAWSSTPGLAVHTGELFF
TRBJ2-1 NA TRBV7-2 NA TGTGCCAGCAGCGCCCGTCCCGGGACAACCACCAATGAGCAGTTCTTC CASSARPGTTTNEQFF
TRBJ1-2 NA TRBV6-5 NA TGTGCCAGCAGCCGACAGAGGAAGAACTATGGCTACACCTTC CASSRQRKNYGYTF
TRBJ2-7 NA TRBV2 NA TGTGCCAGCTTCGGCACTTCCTACGAGCAGTACTTC CASFGTSYEQYF
TRBJ1-5 NA TRBV2 NA TGTGCCAGCAGTCCCCAAGGGTTACAGGACCATCAGCCCCAGCATTTT CASSPQGLQDHQPQHF
TRBJ1-2 NA TRBV4-1 NA TGCGCCAGCAGCCAAACCGGAATAAACTCTTATGGCTACACCTTC CASSQTGINSYGYTF
TRBJ1-4 NA TRBV25-1 NA TGTGCCAGCAGTGAGACGAACAGGCCTAATGAAAAACTGTTTTTT CASSETNRPNEKLFF
TRBJ2-3 TRBD2 TRBV5-4 NA TGTGCCAGCAGCTACGGACTAGCGGTTCACACTAGCACAGATACGCAGTATTTT CASSYGLAVHTSTDTQYF
TRBJ2-7 NA TRBV7-6 once TGTGCCAGCAGCTTATTGGCGGGGGCATTGAACGAGCAGTACTTC CASSLLAGALNEQYF
TRBJ2-5 NA TRBV27 NA TGTGCCAGCAGTTTACGTCCGGGCATTCGATACGAACAAGAGACCCAGTACTTC CASSLRPGIRYEQETQYF
TRBJ2-1 NA TRBV11-2 NA TGTGCCAGCAGCTTAGGTCCCGACAGTCCCTACAATGAGCAGTTCTTC CASSLGPDSPYNEQFF
TRBJ1-2 TRBD1 TRBV7-8 NA TGTGCCAGCAGCCCGAACAGGGGGTGGGCCCATGGCTACACCTTC CASSPNRGWAHGYTF
TRBJ2-7 NA TRBV11-2 NA TGTGCCAGCAGCTTAGATATCCAGCGCCCGTCCTACGAGCAGTACTTC CASSLDIQRPSYEQYF
TRBJ2-7 NA TRBV12-5 NA TGTGCTAGTGGTTTCGATCAGGGCTACGAGCAGTACTTC CASGFDQGYEQYF
TRBJ2-3 TRBD2 TRBV4-3 NA TGCGCCAGCAGCCAAGACGCTCTAGCGGGAGCAGATACGCAGTATTTT CASSQDALAGADTQYF
TRBJ1-1 NA TRBV6-5 NA TGTGCCAGCAGTAAAGACAACCGACCTGAAGCTTTCTTT CASSKDNRPEAFF
TRBJ1-2 NA TRBV4-1 NA TGCGCCTCTCGGCAGGGCGGGAACTATGGCTACACCTTC CASRQGGNYGYTF
TRBJ1-1 NA TRBV28 NA TGTGCCAGCAGTTTAATGAGGGTCGGAAACACTGAAGCTTTCTTT CASSLMRVGNTEAFF
TRBJ1-2 NA TRBV6-5 NA TGTGCCAGCAGACCTACCGGCCCAGGGGTTTATGGCTACACCTTC CASRPTGPGVYGYTF